These T cell receptor beta chains were read from a single sample in a study of shared clonotypes between healthy human individuals. Assay used: immunoSEQ multiplex PCR; TCRdb lists only in-frame clones, some missing. The sample has 2 million to 2.5 million clones; about 95% are singletons. The sequenced material came from naive CD8+ T cells sorted from blood. The receptors come from a man younger than 35 in good health. Both conserved end residues are part of each CDR3. Each record gives: CDR3 length, J gene, D gene, clone size, V gene, CDR3 protein, CDR3 DNA. The D gene is left open where the match is weak. Expanded clones are given a class, and other clones once, few, many or no size at all.

CDR3 length: 19; J gene: TRBJ2-1; D gene: TRBD2; clone size: -; V gene: TRBV7-8; CDR3 protein: CASSSGLAGGPLSYNEQFF; CDR3 DNA: TGTGCCAGCAGCTCCGGACTAGCGGGAGGGCCGCTCTCCTACAATGAGCAGTTCTTC
CDR3 length: 14; J gene: TRBJ2-1; D gene: -; clone size: -; V gene: TRBV4-3; CDR3 protein: CASSQDITGDEQFF; CDR3 DNA: TGCGCCAGCAGCCAAGATATAACGGGCGATGAGCAGTTCTTC
CDR3 length: 11; J gene: TRBJ2-3; D gene: -; clone size: -; V gene: TRBV20-1; CDR3 protein: CSVGGADMQYF; CDR3 DNA: TGCAGTGTCGGAGGGGCAGATATGCAGTATTTT
CDR3 length: 14; J gene: TRBJ1-2; D gene: -; clone size: -; V gene: TRBV6-5; CDR3 protein: CASSRTETNYGYTF; CDR3 DNA: TGTGCCAGCAGTCGGACAGAAACTAACTATGGCTACACCTTC
CDR3 length: 14; J gene: TRBJ2-1; D gene: TRBD2; clone size: -; V gene: TRBV27; CDR3 protein: CASSRMTSGNEQFF; CDR3 DNA: TGTGCCAGCAGTCGCATGACTAGCGGGAATGAGCAGTTCTTC
CDR3 length: 16; J gene: TRBJ2-3; D gene: -; clone size: -; V gene: TRBV29-1; CDR3 protein: CSVGENTGVWTDTQYF; CDR3 DNA: TGCAGCGTTGGTGAAAATACTGGGGTTTGGACAGATACGCAGTATTTT
CDR3 length: 13; J gene: TRBJ1-2; D gene: -; clone size: -; V gene: TRBV6-5; CDR3 protein: CASSFDRNYGYTF; CDR3 DNA: TGTGCCAGCAGCTTCGACAGGAACTATGGCTACACCTTC
CDR3 length: 14; J gene: TRBJ2-2; D gene: -; clone size: -; V gene: TRBV6-5; CDR3 protein: CASSYGMNTGELFF; CDR3 DNA: TGTGCCAGCAGTTACGGCATGAACACCGGGGAGCTGTTTTTT
CDR3 length: 15; J gene: TRBJ1-1; D gene: -; clone size: -; V gene: TRBV19; CDR3 protein: CASQIIMGTNTEAFF; CDR3 DNA: TGTGCCAGCCAAATCATCATGGGAACGAACACTGAAGCTTTCTTT
CDR3 length: 13; J gene: TRBJ2-2; D gene: -; clone size: -; V gene: TRBV29-1; CDR3 protein: CSVEVTGPGELFF; CDR3 DNA: TGCAGCGTTGAAGTGACAGGACCCGGGGAGCTGTTTTTT
CDR3 length: 15; J gene: TRBJ1-6; D gene: -; clone size: once; V gene: TRBV7-9; CDR3 protein: CASTPPTDTDSPLHF; CDR3 DNA: TGTGCCAGCACCCCGCCCACGGACACGGATTCACCCCTCCACTTT
CDR3 length: 16; J gene: TRBJ2-7; D gene: TRBD1; clone size: few; V gene: TRBV19; CDR3 protein: CASSIGDRGVSYEQYF; CDR3 DNA: TGTGCCAGTAGTATCGGGGACAGGGGGGTCTCCTACGAGCAGTACTTC